One sample yielded the 12 T cell receptor beta chains listed below, sequenced in a study of response to subunit inactivated influenza vaccine. From the RT-PCR reads, TCRdb called clonotypes with MiXCR, one entry per CDR3 protein. The sample consists of hundreds of thousands of distinct CDR3 sequences, over 25% of them appearing once. Sequenced material: CD4+ T cells sorted from PBMCs, taken roughly 5 days after vaccination. The source of these receptors is a man aged 45-60 years who received an inactivated influenza vaccine.

The V and J genes are TRBV6-6 and TRBJ2-1; no reliable D call. This CDR3 region has 12 residues. Germline assignment: CDR1 MNHNY and CDR2 SVGAGI (reference sequence). Trimming left V 4 bases short and J 13 bases short, with 14 bases between. DNA for the CDR3: TGTGCCAGCAGTTCGGTCACCCTCCACCAGTTCTTC. It encodes CASSSVTLHQFF.

This clonotype appeared a few times. V gene TRBV6-2 or TRBV6-3 combines with J gene TRBJ1-1, with a weak D call TRBD1 (5 bases). The CDR3 contains 16 residues. The ends were cut back, 4 bases at V and 4 bases at J, with 19 bases in the middle. Per germline, CDR1 MNHEY and CDR2 SVGEGT. CDR3 DNA sequence: TGTGCCAGCAGTTGGGGGACCCCCCGGGGCCGCACTGAAGCTTTCTTT. Its translation: CASSWGTPRGRTEAFF.

This chain joins TRBV2 and TRBJ2-6; D not resolved. The CDR3 is 15 residues long. Trimming pared 5 bases from V and 2 bases from J, leaving 10 bases between. Germline V CDR1 and CDR2: SNHLY, FYNNEI. The CDR3 protein is CASSQVRTGANVLTF. CDR3 DNA sequence: TGTGCCAGCAGTCAGGTCCGCACTGGGGCCAACGTCCTGACTTTC. The variable domain in full, with the rest retrieved from reference TRBV2 and TRBJ2-6, is EPEVTQTPSHQVTQMGQEVILRCVPISNHLYFYWYRQILGQKVEFLVSFYNNEISEKSEIFDDQFSVERPDGSNFTLKIRSTKLEDSAMYFCASSQVRTGANVLTFGAGSRLTVL.

This clonotype was seen more than once but under ten times. This chain joins TRBV29-1 and TRBJ2-7; 7 nucleotides line up with TRBD2. This CDR3 has 15 amino acids. Trimming cost V 2 bases and J 5 bases; bases outside gene matches: 12. The germline V gene encodes CDR1 SQVTM and CDR2 ANQGSEA. DNA of the CDR3: TGCAGCGTTGAATCCCAGTCAGGGAGGGCTGACGAGCAGTACTTC. Residues: CSVESQSGRADEQYF.

Only one count was recorded for this clonotype. The chain joins TRBV20-1 to TRBJ2-3; TRBD2 matches 10 bases. Germline CDR1 and CDR2: DFQATT and SNEGSKA (reference sequence). CDR3 length: 16 residues. The trim removed 5 bases at V and 0 bases at J, leaving 8 bases unmatched. CDR3 nucleotides: TGCAGTGCTCGTAGACTAGCGGGTATGAGCACAGATACGCAGTATTTT. Amino acid sequence: CSARRLAGMSTDTQYF.

The J gene is TRBJ2-6, the V gene TRBV5-1, with 7 bases aligning to TRBD1. The CDR3 is 17 residues long. The junction had 9 bases not matched to a gene; V was cut back by 4 bases and J by 2 bases. Per the germline V gene, CDR1 is SGHRS and CDR2 is YFSETQ. The DNA of the CDR3 is TGCGCCAGCAGCCTCCGCTTAGACAGGGCTGGGGCCAACGTCCTGACTTTC. Translated, it gives CASSLRLDRAGANVLTF.

A few counts support this clonotype. The CDR3 DNA sequence: TGTGCCAGCAGCTCTCCGACAGGGACAAGCTCCTACGAGCAGTACTTC. Protein product: CASSSPTGTSSYEQYF. This rearrangement joins TRBV7-8 to TRBJ2-7, with 7 nucleotides matching TRBD1. The CDR3 has 16 amino acids. CDR1 SGHVS and CDR2 FQNEAQ come from the germline V gene. Unmatched junction bases numbered 9, after V lost 4 bases and J lost 0 bases.

This chain joins TRBV6-5 and TRBJ2-3; maybe TRBD2 (5 bases). This CDR3 has 15 residues. CDR1 is MNHEY and CDR2 is SVGAGI in the germline V gene. Trimming removed 4 bases from V and 3 bases from J, with 14 bases in between. The CDR3 nucleotides are TGTGCCAGCAGTTCCAGGAGGCTAAGAACAGATACGCAGTATTTT. It specifies CASSSRRLRTDTQYF.

This clonotype has just a few counts. The J gene is TRBJ2-7, the V gene TRBV20-1; 9 nucleotides match TRBD2. From germline, CDR1 is DFQATT and CDR2 SNEGSKA (reference sequence). Germline trimming cut 4 bases from V and 3 bases from J; bases unmatched to any gene: 16. The CDR3 has 17 residues. In DNA form, the CDR3 reads TGCAGTGCTACCAGAGCCCTCTTTAGCGGGGGTAGCTACGAGCAGTACTTC. Amino acids: CSATRALFSGGSYEQYF.

The DNA of the CDR3 is TGTGCCAGGCCGGGGCAGGGTCACGACAATGAGCAGTTCTTC. It is translated as CARPGQGHDNEQFF. This sequence joins TRBV6-2 or TRBV6-3 and TRBJ2-1, with D tentatively TRBD1 or TRBD2 (5 bases each). Germline V gene lookup returns CDR1 MNHEY and CDR2 SVGEGT. The V end was cut by 9 bases, the J end by 5 bases, with 17 bases between. The CDR3 sequence is 14 residues long.

This clonotype was observed a handful of times. The genes are TRBV5-5 and TRBJ1-3; unclear D gene. The CDR3 has 14 amino acids. Germline V lookup: CDR1 SGHKS, CDR2 YYEKEE (reference sequence). V was shortened by 8 bases and J by 0 bases, with 12 bases between the two germline ends. DNA of the CDR3: TGTGCCAGTTCGGGATTTCTCTCTGGAAACACCATATATTTT. It is translated as CASSGFLSGNTIYF.

This chain connects TRBV5-4 to TRBJ2-2; 8 bases are shared with TRBD2. Germline loops: CDR1 SGHNT, CDR2 YYREEE (reference sequence). This CDR3 has 14 residues. V shed 7 bases and J 0 bases; nucleotides not matched to a gene: 2. CDR3 in amino acids: CASALAANTGELFF. In DNA form, the CDR3 reads TGTGCCAGCGCACTAGCGGCGAACACCGGGGAGCTGTTTTTT. Supplemented by reference TRBV5-4 and TRBJ2-2, the full variable domain reads ETGVTQSPTHLIKTRGQQVTLRCSSQSGHNTVSWYQQALGQGPQFIFQYYREEENGRGNFPPRFSGLQFPNYSSELNVNALELDDSALYLCASALAANTGELFFGEGSRLTVL.